Presented here are 10 T cell receptor beta chains from one specimen sequenced in a study of TIL therapy for anti-PD-1-resistant metastatic lung cancer. Time point specified: pre-treatment sample, taken before nivolumab and TIL therapy. Sequencing used immunoSEQ v3. Clones were read by immunoSEQ multiplex PCR, and TCRdb kept only the in-frame ones, dropping some. Altogether just over 20,000 clones are present, around 81% being singletons, with the ten largest covering more than 6.5%. Sequences were derived from blood, sampled at baseline. The receptors here all came from a person aged 30 to 80 with non-small cell lung cancer.

V is TRBV15 and J is TRBJ1-4, with D tentatively TRBD1 (5 bases). CDR1 and CDR2 (germline): LNHNV, YYDKDF (reference sequence). The CDR3 has 12 residues. V gave up 11 bases and J gave up 4 bases, with 11 bases separating them. The CDR3 loop is CASGDGNEKLFF. The CDR3 nucleotides read TGTGCCTCCGGGGACGGTAATGAAAAACTGTTTTTT.

The J gene is TRBJ2-6, the V gene TRBV5-6, with D hard to call. Germline lookup yields CDR1 SGHDT and CDR2 YYEEEE. Trimming cost V 2 bases and J 0 bases, with 0 bases left between them. This CDR3 contains 13 residues. The CDR3 DNA sequence: TGTGCCAGCAGCTTCTCTGGGGCCAACGTCCTGACTTTC. Its translation: CASSFSGANVLTF.

The chain couples TRBV7-9 to TRBJ2-2; TRBD2 aligns across 14 bases. This CDR3 is built from 19 residues. Trimming cost V 5 bases and J 6 bases; bases outside gene matches: 14. Looked up from germline, CDR1 is SEHNR and CDR2 is FQNEAQ (reference sequence). The CDR3 reads CASSPGTSGRPGGAGELFF. The CDR3 nucleotides are TGTGCCAGCAGCCCCGGGACTAGCGGGAGACCGGGAGGGGCCGGGGAGCTGTTTTTT.

The gene calls are TRBV5-1 and TRBJ2-2; possibly TRBD1 or TRBD2 for D (7 bases each). V dropped 6 bases and J dropped 4 bases, with 16 bases sitting between them. Germline assignment: CDR1 SGHRS and CDR2 YFSETQ. The CDR3 length is 15 residues. The CDR3 DNA follows: TGCGCCAGCACCGTCCAGGGGGGGCCCACCGGGGAGCTGTTTTTT. It codes for CASTVQGGPTGELFF.

J is TRBJ1-1 and V is TRBV18; 9 bases line up with TRBD1. Germline CDR1 reads KGHSH; CDR2 reads LQKENI. The CDR3 contains 15 residues. Trimming at V came to 5 bases and at J to 3 bases, leaving 7 bases not matched to a gene. CDR3 nucleotides: TGTGCCAGCTCATCTATACAGGGGGCTCACACTGAAGCTTTCTTT. Its protein is CASSSIQGAHTEAFF.

Regarding this clone: A read error may produce the germline difference seen at one junction end. The rearrangement links TRBV28 to TRBJ2-7; tentative D call: TRBD2 (5 bases). Germline V gives CDR1 MDHEN, CDR2 SYDVKM. CDR3 length: 12 residues. The CDR3 DNA follows: TGTGCCAGCAGTTTGTCACCGTCCGACGGGATATTC. This sequence encodes CASSLSPSDGIF.

V and J are TRBV11-3 and TRBJ2-5; the match to TRBD2 covers 10 bases. Trimming cost V 0 bases and J 4 bases; bases outside gene matches: 8. The CDR3 loop spans 17 amino acids. Germline CDR1 is SGHNT and CDR2 is YENEEA. In nucleotides, the CDR3 is TGTGCCAGCAGCTTAGATTCCCGCTTAGCGGGGGGAGAGACCCAGTACTTC. Amino acids: CASSLDSRLAGGETQYF.

The chain recombines TRBV7-2 with TRBJ2-1, with a weak D call TRBD2 (5 bases). The CDR3 runs to 13 residues. Germline lookup yields CDR1 SGHTA and CDR2 FQGNSA. The ends were cut back, 0 bases at V and 12 bases at J, with 12 bases in the middle. DNA of the CDR3: TGTGCCAGCAGCTTAGCCCCCACGGGGTCGCAGTTCTTC. Translated, it gives CASSLAPTGSQFF.

The genes are TRBV27 and TRBJ2-1; D is possibly TRBD2 (5 bases). Germline V gene sequence: CDR1 MNHEY, CDR2 SMNVEV (reference sequence). The CDR3 contains 14 residues. V was pared by 5 bases and J by 0 bases, with 8 bases between. As DNA, the CDR3 is TGTGCCAGCAGTCTTCTAGCCTCCTACAATGAGCAGTTCTTC. Amino acids: CASSLLASYNEQFF.

The chain is built from TRBV9 and TRBJ2-2; D call uncertain. The V end lost 1 base, the J end lost 7 bases, and 8 bases lay between the germline ends. The CDR3 length is 13 residues. Germline CDR1 and CDR2: SGDLS and YYNGEE. In DNA form, the CDR3 reads TGTGCCAGCAGCGTACCGAGGCACGGGGAGCTGTTTTTT. It is translated as CASSVPRHGELFF.